Listed below are T cell receptor beta chains from one sample, sequenced in a study of blood T cells in healthy people across ages. TCRdb recomputed calls from the 5' RACE reads with MiXCR, one row per CDR3 protein. The sample lists about 1.1 million distinct CDR3 sequences, approximately 38% seen once, with under 15% in the top ten. The sequenced sample was blood. These receptors all stem from a man between 18 and 35 years old in good health. Each CDR3 is given with its conserved first and last residue. A D gene is named only where the DNA matches it firmly. Clone size, where shown, is once, few, many, or a class for clones that have expanded.

V	J	size	D	DNA	CDR3
TRBV4-3	TRBJ2-5	few	TRBD2	TGCGCCAGCAGCCAAGATAGCGGACTAGCGGGGACCCAGTACTTC	CASSQDSGLAGTQYF
TRBV7-2	TRBJ2-1	many	TRBD2	TGTGCCAGCAGCTTATGGAGCGGGGGTTACAATGAGCAGTTCTTC	CASSLWSGGYNEQFF
TRBV12-3/TRBV12-4	TRBJ1-1	many	-	TGTGCCAGCAGTTTTCTCGACAGATTAAACACTGAAGCTTTCTTT	CASSFLDRLNTEAFF
TRBV20-1	TRBJ2-1	-	-	TGCAGTGCCTTCGACAGAAATGAGCAGTTCTTC	CSAFDRNEQFF
TRBV7-8	TRBJ1-2	-	TRBD1	TGCGCCAGCAGCACTGGACAGGCTAACTATGGCAACACCTTC	CASSTGQANYGNTF
TRBV4-2	TRBJ1-4	few	-	TGTGCCAGCAGCTCCGGACAGTTACTTAATGAAAAACTGTTTTTT	CASSSGQLLNEKLFF
TRBV10-3	TRBJ1-2	-	TRBD1	TGTGCCATCAGTGCTGGGACAGACTATGGCTACACCTTC	CAISAGTDYGYTF
TRBV5-1	TRBJ2-6	-	-	TGCGCCAGCAGCTTGCGTGCGGGTGAGGCCAACGTCCTGACTTTC	CASSLRAGEANVLTF
TRBV7-2	TRBJ2-3	-	-	TGTGCCAGCACCAAAAGATCTAACACAGATACGCAGTATTTT	CASTKRSNTDTQYF
TRBV7-6	TRBJ2-1	-	TRBD2	TGTGCCAGCAGCTTAGCGCAAGCGGGGGGTTACAATGAGCAGTTCTTC	CASSLAQAGGYNEQFF
TRBV20-1	TRBJ2-2	-	TRBD2	TGCAGTGCTAGCGACGGTGGATTAGCGGGCACCGGGGAGCTGTTTTTT	CSASDGGLAGTGELFF
TRBV20-1	TRBJ1-6	few	-	TGCAGTGCTCGCAGAATATCTGGTAATTCACCCCTCCACTTT	CSARRISGNSPLHF
TRBV7-9	TRBJ2-5	few	-	TGTGCCAGCAGCTCAACAGGGTCTGTGAAGACCCAGTACTTC	CASSSTGSVKTQYF
TRBV6-1	TRBJ1-4	-	-	TGTGCCAGCAGCTTTGCACCCGGACCGGCCCGGTTGAAAGAAAGACTGTTTTTT	CASSFAPGPARLKERLFF
TRBV4-3	TRBJ2-3	few	-	TGCGCCAGCAGCCGGGGGCTCAGGAGCCGACGGAGCACAGATACGCAGTATTTT	CASSRGLRSRRSTDTQYF
TRBV29-1	TRBJ1-2	-	-	TGCAGCGTTGAAGAAAACGAAGTTTATGGCTACACCTTC	CSVEENEVYGYTF
TRBV12-3/TRBV12-4	TRBJ2-5	-	-	TGTGCCAGCAGTTTAGCTTCCCCAATAGAGACCCAGTACTTC	CASSLASPIETQYF
TRBV7-2	TRBJ2-1	few	-	TGTGCCAGCAGCTCGACCGGTCGAGACGACAATGAGCAGTTCTTC	CASSSTGRDDNEQFF
TRBV28	TRBJ2-1	-	TRBD1	TGTGCCAGCAGTTACTACAGGGGTGCGGTCTACAATGAGCAGTTCTTC	CASSYYRGAVYNEQFF
TRBV9	TRBJ1-2	-	-	TGTGCCAGCAGCGTAGAATCCCAGAGCTATGGCTACACCTTC	CASSVESQSYGYTF
TRBV6-6	TRBJ2-3	-	-	TGTGCCAGCGTAAGGCTAGCGTCAGATACGCAGTATTTT	CASVRLASDTQYF
TRBV12-3/TRBV12-4	TRBJ1-3	-	-	TGTGCCACCAGACAGGACCTCTCTGGAAACACCATATATTTT	CATRQDLSGNTIYF
TRBV20-1	TRBJ2-5	few	-	TGCAGTGCCGAGACGGGGGAAGAGACCCAGTACTTC	CSAETGEETQYF
TRBV28	TRBJ1-2	-	-	TGTGCCAGCAGTCCTCAAGGGAGACCTTATGGCTACACCTTC	CASSPQGRPYGYTF
TRBV4-1	TRBJ1-1	-	-	TGCGCCAGCAACCAAGAAAGGGTGGGCGCGAACACTGAAGCTTTCTTT	CASNQERVGANTEAFF
TRBV7-9	TRBJ2-3	-	-	TGTGCCAGCAGCTTAAGGCACGTTGGAGATACGCAGTATTTT	CASSLRHVGDTQYF
TRBV12-3/TRBV12-4	TRBJ2-3	-	-	TGTGCCACCACGGGGCCACTCACAGATACGCAGTATTTT	CATTGPLTDTQYF
TRBV5-1	TRBJ2-1	few	-	TGCGCCAGCAGCACAAGAGGGCTTTACAATGAGCAGTTCTTC	CASSTRGLYNEQFF
TRBV4-3	TRBJ1-1	few	-	TGCGCCAGCAGCCAAATTGGCGGGATCACTGAAGCTTTCTTT	CASSQIGGITEAFF
TRBV27	TRBJ1-2	-	-	TGTGCCCGCAGGGCAACCTATGGCTACACCTTC	CARRATYGYTF
TRBV24-1	TRBJ2-1	-	TRBD1	TGTGCCACCAGTGATGCCTCCGGGACAGGACCTTACAATGAGCAGTTCTTC	CATSDASGTGPYNEQFF
TRBV30	TRBJ2-5	-	-	TGTGCCTGGATTCCTGAGGGCTCCTTGTACCAAGAGACCCAGTACTTC	CAWIPEGSLYQETQYF
TRBV5-1	TRBJ2-7	few	-	TGCGCCAGCATTGGCACAGACTCCTACGAGCAGTACTTC	CASIGTDSYEQYF
TRBV20-1	TRBJ2-1	few	-	TGCAGTGCTAGATCCCCGGCGGAGTTCTTC	CSARSPAEFF
TRBV11-1	TRBJ1-1	-	TRBD1	TGTGCCAGCAGCTTATTCCCCCAAGACAGGGGCGGAGCTTTCTTT	CASSLFPQDRGGAFF
TRBV7-8	TRBJ1-6	-	-	TGTGCCAGCAGCCGGGACGGGAATAATTCACCCCTCCACTTT	CASSRDGNNSPLHF
TRBV10-3	TRBJ2-5	-	-	TGTGCCACGGGGGTGGGGACACCTTTCCAAGAGACCCAGTACTTC	CATGVGTPFQETQYF
TRBV19	TRBJ2-6	-	TRBD1	TGTACCAGTACCATAGTAACAGGGGATTTAGGGGCCAACGTCCTGACTTTC	CTSTIVTGDLGANVLTF
TRBV20-1	TRBJ1-1	-	TRBD1	TGCAGTGCTGCCCGACAGGGGAGCACTGAAGCTTTCTTT	CSAARQGSTEAFF
TRBV9	TRBJ2-1	-	-	TGTGCCAGCAGCCCCCCGGACGGCTCCTACAATGAGCAGTTCTTC	CASSPPDGSYNEQFF
TRBV20-1	TRBJ1-6	-	-	TGCAGTGCCCGAAGTTCTGACAGCCACGAAAGTCCCCTCCACTTT	CSARSSDSHESPLHF
TRBV20-1	TRBJ2-3	-	-	TGCAGTGCTAGTCGACTAGAAAATTCGTATTTT	CSASRLENSYF
TRBV20-1	TRBJ1-1	-	-	TGCAGTGCTAGTCGCGAGAGGGTCCGACTTGAAGCTTTCTTT	CSASRERVRLEAFF
TRBV27	TRBJ2-1	-	-	TGTGCCAGCAGTCTAGCGGGACAGGGGATTGAGCAGTTCTTC	CASSLAGQGIEQFF
TRBV20-1	TRBJ2-2	-	-	TGCAGTGCTAGAAGAACCGCATACAACACCGGGGAGCTGTTTTTT	CSARRTAYNTGELFF
TRBV4-2	TRBJ2-2	-	TRBD1	TGTGCCAGCAGCACCCGGGACAGGCCCTCTGGCGGGGAGCTGTTTTTT	CASSTRDRPSGGELFF
TRBV7-2	TRBJ1-6	-	-	TGTGCCAGCAGCTTAGTGGGCGCCTATAATTCACCCCTCCACTTT	CASSLVGAYNSPLHF
TRBV27	TRBJ2-1	-	-	TGTGCCACCACTCCACTCCCATTAAGCGGCAATGAGCAGTTCTTC	CATTPLPLSGNEQFF
TRBV9	TRBJ2-1	few	TRBD2	TGTGCCAGCAGCGCCCGACTAGCGGGGGGGGCCTACAATGAGCAGTTCTTC	CASSARLAGGAYNEQFF
TRBV3-1	TRBJ2-5	once	TRBD1	TGTGCCAGCAGGGGGTGGACAGGGGACAATGAGCAGTACTTC	CASRGWTGDNEQYF
TRBV7-2	TRBJ2-7	-	-	TGTGCCAGCAGCTTTGGTCCCCGACGAGCGGAACACTACGAGCAGTACTTC	CASSFGPRRAEHYEQYF
TRBV7-2	TRBJ2-5	-	-	TGTGCCAGCAGCTTTACCAGGCTAGAGACCCAGTACTTC	CASSFTRLETQYF
TRBV20-1	TRBJ1-5	few	-	TGCAGTGCTAGGATGGCGGGAGCTTTTAGCAATCAGCCCCAGCATTTT	CSARMAGAFSNQPQHF
TRBV6-2/TRBV6-3	TRBJ1-2	few	TRBD1	TGTGCCAGCAGTTACGTTCGACAGGGGGTCCGCGAGGATGGCTACACCTTC	CASSYVRQGVREDGYTF